This TCR beta chain originates from a study of tumor-infiltrating lymphocytes in oesophageal squamous cell carcinoma. TCRdb processed the PCR reads anew with MiXCR; each CDR3 protein has one entry. The table lists 20,000 to 25,000 distinct CDR3 sequences, about 35% of them singletons, with around an eighth in the top ten. The clonotype originates from a male donor with esophageal squamous cell carcinoma. Sequenced: esophageal tumor tissue.

As DNA, the CDR3 is TGTGCCAGCAGCAAGACAGAGGCCCGGGATGGCTACACCTTC. This encodes CASSKTEARDGYTF. The J gene is TRBJ1-2, the V gene TRBV7-6; D possibly corresponds to TRBD1 (5 bases). The CDR3 length is 14 residues. Germline CDR1 is SGHVS and CDR2 is FNYEAQ. Trimming pared 5 bases from V and 6 bases from J, leaving 16 bases between.